One sample yielded the 28 T cell receptor beta chains listed below, sequenced in a study of blood T cell repertoires in COVID-19. The repertoire was sequenced with immunoSEQ multiplex PCR; TCRdb's copy has only in-frame clones and lacks some. The table includes 130,000 or so clones, just over 85% detected once. Sequencing was carried out using peripheral blood. The receptors were gathered from a woman aged 60-75 years with acute or convalescent COVID-19.

This chain's CDR3 is CASIPEGQGYGYTF. The CDR3 nucleotides are TGTGCCAGCATCCCTGAGGGACAGGGCTATGGCTACACCTTC. The V gene is TRBV5-4, the J gene TRBJ1-2; TRBD1 matches at 9 bases. V dropped 6 bases and J dropped 4; count of bases not matched to a gene: 7. The CDR3 sequence is 14 residues long. Germline CDR1 and CDR2: SGHNT and YYREEE (reference sequence). Looking up the rest from reference TRBV5-4 and TRBJ1-2 gives the full variable domain: ETGVTQSPTHLIKTRGQQVTLRCSSQSGHNTVSWYQQALGQGPQFIFQYYREEENGRGNFPPRFSGLQFPNYSSELNVNALELDDSALYLCASIPEGQGYGYTFGSGTRLTVV.

V usage is TRBV6-4 and J usage is TRBJ2-2, with D possibly being TRBD1 (6 bases). V shed 10 bases and J shed 4 bases, with 10 bases lying between them. CDR1 and CDR2 from the germline V gene are MRHNA and SNTAGT. CDR3 length: 12 residues. In DNA, the CDR3 is TGTGCCAACAGGGCAGGCACCGGGGAGCTGTTTTTT. This encodes CANRAGTGELFF.

This clone occurred a few times. The chain has TRBV19 and TRBJ1-4, with D perhaps matching TRBD1 (6 bases). The CDR3 has 14 amino acids. Germline V gene sequence: CDR1 LNHDA, CDR2 SQIVND (reference sequence). V lost 4 bases to trimming and J lost 8 bases, with 14 bases between them. The CDR3: CASSTGVFREKLFF. As DNA, the CDR3 is TGTGCCAGTAGTACAGGGGTCTTTAGAGAAAAACTGTTTTTT.

The chain employs TRBV5-8 and TRBJ1-4; TRBD1 aligns across 10 bases. Germline loops: CDR1 SGHTS, CDR2 YDEGEE. Unmatched junction bases numbered 11, after V lost 2 bases and J lost 4 bases. This CDR3 has 18 amino acids. The CDR3 region is CASSLTFGTGVRNEKLFF. The DNA for the CDR3 is TGTGCCAGCAGCTTAACCTTCGGGACAGGGGTTCGTAATGAAAAACTGTTTTTT. Variable domain in full (rest from reference TRBV5-8 and TRBJ1-4): EAGVTQSPTHLIKTRGQQATLRCSPISGHTSVYWYQQALGLGLQFLLWYDEGEERNRGNFPPRFSGRQFPNYSSELNVNALELEDSALYLCASSLTFGTGVRNEKLFFGSGTQLSVL.

This clone was observed once. DNA of the CDR3: TGTGCCAGCAGTTTATATGGCAGTCAAGAGACCCAGTACTTC. Translated, it gives CASSLYGSQETQYF. The chain joins TRBV27 to TRBJ2-5; D is undetermined. The CDR3 is made up of 14 amino acids. V shed 1 base and J shed 2 bases, with 8 bases lying between them. Germline V gives CDR1 MNHEY, CDR2 SMNVEV (reference sequence).

The rearrangement joins TRBV7-8 to TRBJ1-2; 7 bases match TRBD1. The CDR3 is 16 residues long. V gave up 7 bases and J gave up 4 bases; unmatched junction bases: 15. In germline, CDR1 is SGHVS, CDR2 FQNEAQ. This CDR3 is CASTRTGPANIYGYTF. The CDR3 DNA follows: TGTGCCAGCACCCGGACAGGACCCGCCAACATCTATGGCTACACCTTC.

The CDR3 DNA reads TGTGCCAGCAGCTTGGACAGAAATTCACCCCTCCACTTT. It codes for CASSLDRNSPLHF. The chain uses TRBV14 and TRBJ1-6; the D gene is possibly TRBD1 (6 bases). The germline V gene has CDR1 SGHDN and CDR2 FVKESK. Trimming shortened V by 5 bases and J by 7 bases, and 9 bases separated the two germline ends. There are 13 residues in the CDR3.

The chain couples TRBV24-1 to TRBJ1-1; D is unclear. The CDR3 loop spans 13 amino acids. The germline V gene has CDR1 KGHDR and CDR2 SFDVKD. Deletions cut 3 bases from V and 2 bases from J, with 6 bases between. CDR3 DNA: TGTGCCACCAGTGATGGGCGAAACACTGAAGCTTTCTTT. Its protein is CATSDGRNTEAFF.

This chain joins TRBV6-1 and TRBJ1-1, with TRBD1 matching over 7 bases. The J segment lost 12 bases and the V segment lost 0 bases, leaving 7 bases of the junction unmatched. The CDR3 contains 13 residues. Germline V CDR1 and CDR2: MNHNS, SASEGT. The CDR3 reads CASSEARQGVTFF. CDR3 nucleotides: TGTGCCAGCAGTGAAGCACGACAGGGTGTGACTTTCTTT.

The chain carries TRBV30 and TRBJ1-1; D is uncertain. The V and J ends lost 2 bases and 5 bases respectively, with 15 bases between them. Germline V gene lookup returns CDR1 GTSNPN and CDR2 SVGIG (reference sequence). The CDR3 spans 14 residues. CDR3 sequence: CAWSLARGETEAFF. CDR3 DNA: TGTGCCTGGAGTTTAGCCCGGGGAGAGACTGAAGCTTTCTTT.

This chain links TRBV7-3 with TRBJ1-2; D gene uncertain. Trimming removed 3 bases at V and 2 bases at J, with 7 bases between. The CDR3 is made up of 13 amino acids. Germline V gene sequence: CDR1 SGHTA, CDR2 FQGTGA. CDR3 coding DNA: TGTGCCAGCAGCTTCTTCGAGAACTATGGCTACACCTTC. Translation: CASSFFENYGYTF.

CDR3: CASSKPLAGGVHNEQFF. DNA of the CDR3: TGTGCCAGCAGCAAACCCCTAGCGGGGGGCGTCCACAATGAGCAGTTCTTC. V is TRBV21-1 and J is TRBJ2-1; the table's D call TRBD2 went unverified against the DNA. TRBV21-1 constitutes a pseudogene. The CDR3 runs to 17 residues.

This chain connects TRBV2 to TRBJ1-1, with D perhaps matching TRBD1 (5 bases). With 6 bases removed from V and 7 bases from J, the gap between germline ends came to 18 bases. Looked up from germline, CDR1 is SNHLY and CDR2 is FYNNEI. CDR3 length equals 14 residues. This chain's CDR3 is CASRNQGYSGEAFF. The DNA for the CDR3 is TGTGCCAGCAGAAACCAGGGATATTCGGGTGAAGCTTTCTTT.

This sequence joins TRBV28 and TRBJ1-2, with 7 nucleotides matching TRBD1. This CDR3 spans 16 amino acids. J gave up 0 bases and V 5 bases, and 9 bases lay outside the gene matches. CDR1 MDHEN and CDR2 SYDVKM come from the germline V gene. This chain's CDR3 is CASSTMTGTANYGYTF. The CDR3 DNA reads TGTGCCAGCAGTACTATGACAGGGACAGCTAACTATGGCTACACCTTC.

The rearrangement joins TRBV18 to TRBJ2-3; 10 bases match TRBD1. Per germline, CDR1 KGHSH and CDR2 LQKENI. The CDR3 has 16 residues. The junction had 10 bases not matched to a gene; V was cut back by 3 bases and J by 7 bases. The CDR3 is CASSPTGTGAENTQYF. The CDR3, as DNA: TGTGCCAGCTCACCGACCGGGACAGGGGCTGAAAATACGCAGTATTTT.

The chain recombines TRBV3-1 (or the pseudogene TRBV3-2) with TRBJ1-5, with 7 positions matching TRBD1. Germline V gene data show CDR1 as LGHDT and CDR2 as YNNKEL (reference sequence). The CDR3 spans 16 residues. V lost 1 base to trimming and J lost 6 bases; unmatched junction nucleotides: 9. CDR3 nucleotides: TGTGCCAGCAGCCAAGTCGAGCAGGGGGAGTTTCAGCCCCAGCATTTT. Amino acids: CASSQVEQGEFQPQHF.

The J gene is TRBJ1-2, the V gene TRBV7-9, with D hard to call. Trimming took off 1 base at V and 6 bases at J, with 9 bases between the two ends. The CDR3 length is 13 residues. Germline CDR1 SEHNR, CDR2 FQNEAQ (reference sequence). CDR3 in amino acids: CASSLVPSDGYTF. The CDR3 DNA follows: TGTGCCAGCAGCTTAGTCCCTTCTGATGGCTACACCTTC.

The chain recombines TRBV4-1 with TRBJ2-3; TRBD2 matches at 8 bases. The CDR3 consists of 20 residues. Germline V gene sequence: CDR1 MGHRA, CDR2 YSYEKL. V was clipped by 2 bases and J by 2 bases; unmatched bases: 18. The CDR3 DNA is TGCGCCAGCAGCCAACCTCTTAGGCGGGGGGCCGGGGGGATCACAGATACGCAGTATTTT. Its translation is CASSQPLRRGAGGITDTQYF.

This chain connects TRBV30 to TRBJ2-7; 12 bases fit TRBD2. The length of the CDR3 is 14 residues. The germline gives CDR1 GTSNPN, CDR2 SVGIG (reference sequence). J lost 3 bases, V lost 3 bases, and 3 bases had no gene match. CDR3 bases: TGTGCCTGGAGCAGACTAGCGGGGGACTACGAGCAGTACTTC. Translated: CAWSRLAGDYEQYF.

This clone showed up just once. The chain carries TRBV5-6 and TRBJ1-6; TRBD1 is a possible D gene (6 bases). Deletions cut 4 bases from V and 2 bases from J, with 13 bases between. The CDR3 spans 16 residues. The V gene's germline CDR1 is SGHDT and CDR2 YYEEEE. CDR3 residues: CASSPGPGAYNSPLHF. CDR3 in DNA: TGTGCCAGCAGCCCTGGGCCAGGGGCCTATAATTCACCCCTCCACTTT.

The chain uses TRBV6-6 and TRBJ2-1; the D is unclear. The length of the CDR3 is 13 residues. Germline CDR1 and CDR2: MNHNY and SVGAGI (reference sequence). V was trimmed by 5 bases and J by 6 bases, leaving 11 bases between them. CDR3 coding DNA: TGTGCCAGCAGTCCTACGGTCGGCAATGAGCAGTTCTTC. This codes for CASSPTVGNEQFF.

The V and J genes are TRBV11-2 and TRBJ1-1; the match to TRBD1 covers 7 bases. Germline V gives CDR1 SGHAT, CDR2 FQNNGV. The ends lost 5 bases at V and 6 bases at J; junction bases unmatched: 6. CDR3 length equals 13 residues. CDR3 coding DNA: TGTGCCAGCAGCCAGACAGGGCTGTCTGAAGCTTTCTTT. Translated: CASSQTGLSEAFF.

This clone occurred a few times. The chain carries TRBV28 and TRBJ2-7, with TRBD1 matching over 10 bases. Unmatched junction bases numbered 6, after V lost 8 bases and J lost 2 bases. The CDR3 is 14 residues long. The germline gives CDR1 MDHEN, CDR2 SYDVKM. The DNA of the CDR3 is TGTGCCAGCCGAAAGACAGGGGGCACCTACGAGCAGTACTTC. It encodes CASRKTGGTYEQYF.

The chain carries TRBV15 and TRBJ2-1; 9 nucleotides align to TRBD1. V lost 5 bases, J lost 5 bases, and 10 bases stayed unmatched. This CDR3 is 16 amino acids long. Per germline, CDR1 LNHNV and CDR2 YYDKDF (reference sequence). The CDR3 here is CATSAKTGGYNNEQFF. The CDR3 coding sequence is TGTGCCACCAGCGCAAAAACAGGGGGCTATAACAATGAGCAGTTCTTC.

The rearrangement joins TRBV5-8 to TRBJ2-7; a weak D match, TRBD2 (7 bases). Trimming shortened V by 3 bases and J by 2 bases, and 15 bases separated the two germline ends. Germline CDR1 reads SGHTS; CDR2 reads YDEGEE. This CDR3 contains 15 residues. The CDR3: CASSWEGGQTYEQYF. Written as DNA, the CDR3 is TGTGCCAGCAGCTGGGAGGGAGGACAGACCTACGAGCAGTACTTC.

This clone was recorded only once. The chain has TRBV3-1 (or the pseudogene TRBV3-2) and TRBJ2-7; 9 positions match TRBD1. V trimming: 3 bases; J trimming: 6 bases; junction bases outside the gene matches: 3. CDR3 length equals 13 residues. Germline V lookup: CDR1 LGHDT, CDR2 YNNKEL (reference sequence). The CDR3 region is CASSQGQGIEQYF. CDR3 nucleotide sequence: TGTGCCAGCAGCCAGGGACAGGGCATCGAGCAGTACTTC.

J is TRBJ1-5 and V is TRBV5-3; D might be TRBD1 (6 bases). TRBV5-3 is an open reading frame whose function is uncertain. The CDR3 totals 15 residues. Trimming pared 3 bases from V and 4 bases from J, leaving 14 bases between. CDR3 protein: CARSSRGDTNQPQHF. The CDR3 nucleotides read TGTGCCAGAAGCTCGCGAGGGGACACTAATCAGCCCCAGCATTTT.

The rearrangement uses TRBV28 and TRBJ1-6; TRBD1 agrees at 7 bases. V was pared by 7 bases and J by 5 bases, with 8 bases of the junction left unmatched. This CDR3 has 15 residues. The V gene's germline CDR1 is MDHEN and CDR2 SYDVKM. The CDR3 loop is CASKPTGRDNSPLHF. The DNA for the CDR3 is TGTGCCAGCAAGCCGACAGGGCGGGATAATTCACCCCTCCACTTT.